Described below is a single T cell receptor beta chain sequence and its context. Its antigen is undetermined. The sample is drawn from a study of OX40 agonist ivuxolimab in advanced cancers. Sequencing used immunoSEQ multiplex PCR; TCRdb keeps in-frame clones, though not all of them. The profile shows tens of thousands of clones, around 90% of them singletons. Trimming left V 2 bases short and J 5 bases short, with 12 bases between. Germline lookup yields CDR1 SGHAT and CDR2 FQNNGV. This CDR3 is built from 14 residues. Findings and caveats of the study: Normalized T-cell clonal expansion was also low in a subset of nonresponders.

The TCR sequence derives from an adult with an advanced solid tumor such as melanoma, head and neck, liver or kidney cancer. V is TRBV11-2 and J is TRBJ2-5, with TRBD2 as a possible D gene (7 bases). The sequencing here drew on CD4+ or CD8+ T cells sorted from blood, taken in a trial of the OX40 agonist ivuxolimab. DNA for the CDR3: TGTGCCAGCAGCTTAAAGGGGGGGCGGGAGACCCAGTACTTC. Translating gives CASSLKGGRETQYF. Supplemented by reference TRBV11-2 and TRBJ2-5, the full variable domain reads EAGVAQSPRYKIIEKRQSVAFWCNPISGHATLYWYQQILGQGPKLLIQFQNNGVVDDSQLPKDRFSAERLKGVDSTLKIQPAKLEDSAVYLCASSLKGGRETQYFGPGTRLLVL.